A selection of T cell receptor beta chains follows, all from one sample in a study of cytomegalovirus exposure and HLA in healthy donors. Only in-frame clones appear in the TCRdb table, and some are missing; sequencing was by immunoSEQ multiplex PCR. The sample has 150,000 to 200,000 clones; 84% are singletons. Sample: PBMCs. The source of these receptors is a woman in her 50s in good health and CMV-seropositive. Each CDR3 is given with its conserved first and last residue. The D gene is left open where the match is weak. A clone size is listed for some rows: how often the clone was seen (once, few, many), or a class if it is expanded.

J | D | V | size | CDR3 | DNA
TRBJ2-2 | NA | TRBV6-1 | NA | CASIPDSTNTGELFF | TGTGCCAGCATCCCGGACAGCACGAACACCGGGGAGCTGTTTTTT
TRBJ1-2 | TRBD1 | TRBV18 | NA | CASSPPLGQGAGYTF | TGTGCCAGCTCACCCCCTTTGGGACAGGGGGCTGGCTACACCTTC
TRBJ2-7 | NA | TRBV28 | NA | CASTQRQGLSYEQYF | TGTGCCAGCACCCAGCGGCAGGGGCTATCCTACGAGCAGTACTTC
TRBJ2-7 | TRBD1 | TRBV7-2 | NA | CASSQTGGNGYEQYF | TGTGCCAGCAGTCAAACAGGGGGCAACGGCTACGAGCAGTACTTC
TRBJ2-7 | NA | TRBV19 | NA | CASRSPGATLEQYF | TGTGCCAGTCGTAGTCCGGGAGCTACTCTTGAGCAGTACTTC
TRBJ2-3 | NA | TRBV9 | NA | CASSTLGGDPTDTQYF | TGTGCCAGCAGCACACTCGGGGGAGACCCGACAGATACGCAGTATTTT
TRBJ1-1 | TRBD1 | TRBV7-2 | NA | CASRVMTGMNTEAFF | TGTGCCAGCAGGGTAATGACAGGGATGAACACTGAAGCTTTCTTT
TRBJ2-2 | TRBD2 | TRBV5-1 | NA | CASSLGGGLANTGELFF | TGCGCCAGCAGCTTGGGCGGGGGGCTCGCGAACACCGGGGAGCTGTTTTTT
TRBJ1-6 | NA | TRBV2 | once | CAHRPPLNSPLHF | TGTGCCCACAGGCCTCCATTGAATTCACCCCTCCACTTT
TRBJ1-6 | NA | TRBV2 | NA | CASRAQSGENSPLHF | TGTGCCAGCAGAGCCCAGTCGGGGGAGAATTCACCCCTCCACTTT
TRBJ2-5 | TRBD2 | TRBV11-2 | NA | CASRWTSEQETQYF | TGTGCCAGCAGATGGACTAGCGAACAAGAGACCCAGTACTTC
TRBJ2-7 | NA | TRBV18 | NA | CASSPDYRNYEQYF | TGTGCCAGCTCACCGGACTACCGAAACTACGAGCAGTACTTC
TRBJ2-3 | TRBD2 | TRBV7-6 | once | CASRPSSGGASGTDTQYF | TGTGCCAGCAGACCTTCTAGCGGGGGGGCCTCTGGAACAGATACGCAGTATTTT
TRBJ2-7 | NA | TRBV21-1 | NA | CASSKVLGQTYEQYF | TGTGCCAGCAGCAAAGTTCTTGGACAGACCTACGAGCAGTACTTC
TRBJ1-4 | NA | TRBV5-4 | NA | CASSQDPGTSNEKLFF | TGTGCCAGCAGCCAAGACCCCGGGACAAGTAATGAAAAACTGTTTTTT
TRBJ2-6 | TRBD2 | TRBV4-2 | NA | CASSQDLGVGLAGGVGANVLTF | TGTGCCAGCAGCCAAGATCTGGGGGTCGGACTAGCGGGGGGGGTAGGGGCCAACGTCCTGACTTTC
TRBJ2-7 | NA | TRBV5-6 | NA | CASSLDGGSSTSYEQYF | TGTGCCAGCAGCTTGGATGGAGGCTCCAGTACCTCCTACGAGCAGTACTTC
TRBJ2-3 | TRBD1 | TRBV10-3 | NA | CAISAATGGSTDTQYF | TGTGCCATCAGTGCTGCGACAGGGGGAAGCACAGATACGCAGTATTTT
TRBJ2-5 | NA | TRBV4-3 | few | CASSQGDAGARETQYF | TGCGCCAGCAGCCAGGGGGACGCGGGGGCGAGAGAGACCCAGTACTTC
TRBJ2-7 | NA | TRBV13 | NA | CASRHKTQTQYSEQYF | TGTGCCAGCAGACACAAGACACAGACCCAATACTCCGAGCAGTACTTC
TRBJ2-3 | TRBD2 | TRBV5-8 | NA | CASSQVGLAESDTQYF | TGCGCCAGCAGCCAAGTGGGACTAGCGGAATCAGATACGCAGTATTTT
TRBJ1-4 | NA | TRBV13 | NA | CASSLGSRNEKLFF | TGTGCCAGCAGCTTAGGTTCCAGAAATGAAAAACTGTTTTTT
TRBJ2-7 | TRBD1 | TRBV28 | NA | CASSSPGTGSYEQYF | TGTGCCAGCAGTTCACCCGGGACAGGCTCCTACGAGCAGTACTTC
TRBJ2-5 | NA | TRBV19 | NA | CASSIEQGKTQYF | TGTGCCAGTAGTATTGAACAGGGAAAGACCCAGTACTTC
TRBJ1-4 | NA | TRBV7-9 | NA | CASSLVPGQGEKLFF | TGTGCCAGCAGCTTAGTCCCGGGACAAGGTGAAAAACTGTTTTTT
TRBJ2-7 | NA | TRBV11-2 | NA | CASSPSSYEQYF | TGTGCCAGCAGCCCTAGCTCCTACGAGCAGTACTTC
TRBJ1-2 | NA | TRBV7-6 | NA | CASSLEGGANYGYTF | TGTGCCAGCAGCTTAGAGGGAGGGGCGAACTATGGCTACACCTTC
TRBJ2-5 | TRBD1 | TRBV7-9 | NA | CASSLGQGYQETQHF | TGTGCCAGCAGCTTGGGACAGGGGTACCAAGAGACCCAGCACTTC
TRBJ2-3 | NA | TRBV7-9 | NA | CASSLSRSSTDTQYF | TGTGCCAGCAGCTTATCCCGGAGTTCCACAGATACGCAGTATTTT
TRBJ1-1 | TRBD1 | TRBV28 | NA | CASSLIQGAREAFF | TGTGCCAGCAGTTTGATACAGGGGGCTAGGGAAGCTTTCTTT
TRBJ2-7 | NA | TRBV7-2 | NA | CASSLGPDSSYEQYF | TGTGCCAGCAGCTTGGGCCCGGACAGCTCCTACGAGCAGTACTTC
TRBJ1-3 | TRBD1 | TRBV9 | NA | CASSVGQGNPIYF | TGTGCCAGCAGCGTAGGACAGGGTAACCCCATATATTTT
TRBJ1-6 | NA | TRBV5-5 | once | CASSSRPTGPSPLHF | TGTGCCAGCAGCTCGCGCCCTACGGGTCCTTCACCCCTCCACTTT
TRBJ2-2 | TRBD2 | TRBV11-1 | NA | CASSSTSGGELFF | TGTGCCAGCAGCTCGACTAGCGGCGGGGAGCTGTTTTTT
TRBJ2-4 | TRBD1 | TRBV2 | NA | CASSELRGQGNIQYF | TGTGCCAGCAGTGAGCTTAGGGGGCAGGGAAACATTCAGTACTTC
TRBJ1-6 | NA | TRBV27 | once | CASSLVEGVPLHF | TGTGCCAGCAGTTTAGTGGAGGGCGTACCCCTCCACTTT
TRBJ1-2 | NA | TRBV21-1 | NA | CASNTGGVYGYTF | TGTGCCAGCAATACAGGGGGGGTCTATGGCTACACCTTC
TRBJ1-5 | NA | TRBV6-6 | NA | CASSYLRENEGPQHF | TGTGCCAGCAGTTACCTACGGGAAAATGAGGGGCCCCAGCATTTT
TRBJ1-5 | NA | TRBV19 | NA | CASSIAGYSNQPQHF | TGCGCCAGTAGTATAGCAGGTTATAGCAATCAGCCCCAGCATTTT
TRBJ1-1 | TRBD1 | TRBV11-2 | NA | CASSPSAGTGGHTEAFF | TGTGCCAGCAGCCCCTCGGCAGGGACAGGGGGCCACACTGAAGCTTTCTTT
TRBJ2-1 | TRBD1 | TRBV7-2 | NA | CASSSTPGTGKNEQFF | TGTGCCAGCAGCTCGACCCCCGGGACAGGAAAAAATGAGCAGTTCTTC
TRBJ2-1 | NA | TRBV9 | NA | CASSLGGNSYNEQFF | TGTGCCAGCAGCCTGGGGGGAAACTCCTACAATGAGCAGTTCTTC
TRBJ2-1 | NA | TRBV29-1 | NA | CSGVRRNNEQFF | TGCAGCGGGGTGCGGAGGAACAATGAGCAGTTCTTC
TRBJ2-5 | NA | TRBV2 | few | CASSEALQAKETQYF | TGTGCCAGCAGTGAAGCGCTTCAAGCTAAAGAGACCCAGTACTTC
TRBJ2-1 | TRBD2 | TRBV7-8 | NA | CASSLGTSGVDEQFF | TGTGCCAGCAGCTTAGGGACTAGCGGGGTCGATGAGCAGTTCTTC
TRBJ2-7 | TRBD1 | TRBV5-4 | NA | CASSPGTGPVYEQYF | TGTGCCAGCAGCCCTGGGACAGGGCCCGTCTACGAGCAGTACTTC
TRBJ2-3 | TRBD2 | TRBV9 | NA | CASSAGGGQAVTDTQYF | TGTGCCAGCAGCGCCGGGGGAGGGCAGGCCGTCACAGATACGCAGTATTTT
TRBJ2-5 | NA | TRBV7-9 | NA | CASSFGETQYF | TGTGCCAGCAGCTTCGGTGAGACCCAGTACTTC
TRBJ2-7 | TRBD2 | TRBV11-3 | NA | CASSPAAVRVYGLATYEQYF | TGTGCCAGCAGCCCAGCCGCGGTCAGGGTGTATGGACTAGCGACCTACGAGCAGTACTTC